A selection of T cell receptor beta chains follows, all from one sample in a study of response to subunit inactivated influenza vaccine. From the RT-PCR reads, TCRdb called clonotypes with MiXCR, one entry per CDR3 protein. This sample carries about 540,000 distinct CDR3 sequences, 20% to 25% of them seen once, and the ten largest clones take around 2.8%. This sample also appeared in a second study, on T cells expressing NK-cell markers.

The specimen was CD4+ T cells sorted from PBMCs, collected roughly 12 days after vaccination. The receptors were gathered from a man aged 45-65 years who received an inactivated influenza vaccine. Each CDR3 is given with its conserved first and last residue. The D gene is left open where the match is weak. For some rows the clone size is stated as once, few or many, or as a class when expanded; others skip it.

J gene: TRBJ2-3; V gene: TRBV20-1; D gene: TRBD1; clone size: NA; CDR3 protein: CSAFPGQGRDTQYF; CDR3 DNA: TGCAGTGCCTTCCCGGGACAGGGGAGGGATACGCAGTATTTT
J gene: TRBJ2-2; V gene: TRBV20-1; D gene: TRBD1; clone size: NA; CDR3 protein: CSARGTGIDTGELFF; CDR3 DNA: TGCAGTGCTAGGGGGACAGGGATTGATACCGGGGAGCTGTTTTTT
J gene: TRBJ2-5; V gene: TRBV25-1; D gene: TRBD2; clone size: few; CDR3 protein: CASSEGAGLRETQYF; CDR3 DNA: TGTGCCAGCAGTGAGGGAGCGGGGCTCAGAGAGACCCAGTACTTC
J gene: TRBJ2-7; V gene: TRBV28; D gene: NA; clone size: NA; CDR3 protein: CASKTPGRTYEQYF; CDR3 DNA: TGTGCCAGTAAGACCCCAGGGCGTACCTACGAGCAGTACTTC
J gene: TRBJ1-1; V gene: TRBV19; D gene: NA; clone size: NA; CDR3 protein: CASRGWITEAFF; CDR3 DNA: TGTGCCAGTAGAGGCTGGATCACTGAAGCTTTCTTT
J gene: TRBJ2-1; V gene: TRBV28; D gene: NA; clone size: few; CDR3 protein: CASRGQPDNEQFF; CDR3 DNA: TGTGCCAGCAGAGGACAGCCTGACAATGAGCAGTTCTTC
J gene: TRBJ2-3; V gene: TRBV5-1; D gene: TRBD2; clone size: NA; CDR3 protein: CASSSLPLATSGAITDTQYF; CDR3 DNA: TGCGCCAGCAGCTCCCTACCTCTCGCAACTAGCGGGGCCATCACAGATACGCAGTATTTT
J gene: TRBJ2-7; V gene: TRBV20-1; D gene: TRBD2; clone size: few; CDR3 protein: CSARDPSGRAYNEQYF; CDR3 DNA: TGCAGTGCTAGAGATCCTAGCGGGAGGGCCTATAACGAGCAGTACTTC
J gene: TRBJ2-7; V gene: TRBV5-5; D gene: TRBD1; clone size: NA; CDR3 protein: CASSLGQGFGYEQYF; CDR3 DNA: TGTGCCAGCAGCTTGGGACAGGGGTTCGGCTACGAGCAGTACTTC
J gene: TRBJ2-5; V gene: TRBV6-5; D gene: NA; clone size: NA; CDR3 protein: CASRTRQAGVWTQYF; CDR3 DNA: TGTGCCAGCAGGACTCGACAGGCTGGCGTTTGGACCCAGTACTTC
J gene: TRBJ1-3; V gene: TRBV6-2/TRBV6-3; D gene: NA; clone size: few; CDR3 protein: CASSYGRISGNTIYF; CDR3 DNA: TGTGCCAGCAGTTACGGGCGAATCTCTGGAAACACCATATATTTT
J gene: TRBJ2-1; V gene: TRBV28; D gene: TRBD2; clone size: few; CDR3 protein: CASSYSFLNGGAINEQFF; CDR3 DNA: TGTGCCAGCAGTTACTCCTTCCTTAACGGGGGGGCGATCAATGAGCAGTTCTTC
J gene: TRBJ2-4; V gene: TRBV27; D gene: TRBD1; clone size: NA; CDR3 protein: CASSRRWNRGGNIQYF; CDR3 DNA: TGTGCCAGCAGCCGTCGCTGGAACAGGGGCGGAAACATTCAGTACTTC
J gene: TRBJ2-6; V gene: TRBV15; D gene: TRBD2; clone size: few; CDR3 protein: CATSRGVLAESSGANVLTF; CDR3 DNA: TGTGCCACCAGCAGAGGGGTGCTAGCGGAGAGCTCTGGGGCCAACGTCCTGACTTTC
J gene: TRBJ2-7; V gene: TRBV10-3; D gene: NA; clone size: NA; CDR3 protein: CAISDGYTAEQYF; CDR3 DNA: TGTGCCATCAGTGATGGCTATACCGCCGAGCAGTACTTC
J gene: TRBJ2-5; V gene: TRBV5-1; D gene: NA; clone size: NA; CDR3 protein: CASKPGRYQETQYF; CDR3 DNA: TGCGCCAGCAAACCGGGACGGTACCAAGAGACCCAGTACTTC
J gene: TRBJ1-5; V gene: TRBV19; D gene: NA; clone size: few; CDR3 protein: CASSIIQWPQHF; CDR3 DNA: TGTGCCAGTAGTATCATTCAGTGGCCCCAGCATTTT
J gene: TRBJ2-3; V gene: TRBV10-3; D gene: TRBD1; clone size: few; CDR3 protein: CAIRFGWGQGSTDTQYF; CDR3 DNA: TGTGCCATCAGATTCGGTTGGGGACAGGGTAGCACAGATACGCAGTATTTT
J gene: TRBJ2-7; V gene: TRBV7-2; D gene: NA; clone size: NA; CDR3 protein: CASSWAGAASYEQYF; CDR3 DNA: TGTGCCAGCAGCTGGGCGGGGGCGGCCTCCTACGAGCAGTACTTC
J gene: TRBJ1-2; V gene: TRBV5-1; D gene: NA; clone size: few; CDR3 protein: CASSLGAKNYGYTF; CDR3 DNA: TGCGCCAGCAGCTTGGGAGCGAAGAACTATGGCTACACCTTC
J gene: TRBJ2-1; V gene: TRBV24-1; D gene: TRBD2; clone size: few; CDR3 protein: CATSVLTSGGINEQFF; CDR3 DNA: TGTGCCACCAGTGTCCTGACTAGCGGGGGGATCAATGAGCAGTTCTTC
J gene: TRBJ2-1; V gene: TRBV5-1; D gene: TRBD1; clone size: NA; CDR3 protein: CASSVNSGQGYNEQFF; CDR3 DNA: TGCGCCAGCAGCGTGAACTCGGGACAGGGTTACAATGAGCAGTTCTTC
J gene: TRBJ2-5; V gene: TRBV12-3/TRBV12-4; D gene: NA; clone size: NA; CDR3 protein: CASSLLPQISQETQYF; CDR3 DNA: TGTGCCAGCAGTCTACTTCCCCAGATTAGCCAAGAGACCCAGTACTTC
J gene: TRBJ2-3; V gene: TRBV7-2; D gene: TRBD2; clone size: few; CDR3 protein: CASSLRRTSGGDTQYF; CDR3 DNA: TGTGCCAGCAGCTTACGTCGGACTAGCGGGGGAGATACGCAGTATTTT
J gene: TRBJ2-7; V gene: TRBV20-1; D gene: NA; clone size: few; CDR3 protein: CSARGGGYEQYF; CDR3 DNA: TGCAGTGCTAGAGGAGGGGGCTACGAGCAGTACTTC
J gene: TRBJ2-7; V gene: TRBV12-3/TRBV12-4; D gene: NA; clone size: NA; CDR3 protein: CASSSLVYGQYF; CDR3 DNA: TGTGCCAGCAGTTCTCTAGTCTACGGGCAGTACTTC
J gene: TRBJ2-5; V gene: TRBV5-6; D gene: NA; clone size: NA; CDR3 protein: CASSFRQGGGETQYF; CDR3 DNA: TGTGCCAGCAGCTTCAGACAGGGCGGAGGGGAGACCCAGTACTTC
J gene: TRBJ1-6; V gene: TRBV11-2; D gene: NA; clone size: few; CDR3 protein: CASSLVWGSYNSPLHF; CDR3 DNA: TGTGCCAGCAGCTTAGTTTGGGGCTCCTATAATTCACCCCTCCACTTT
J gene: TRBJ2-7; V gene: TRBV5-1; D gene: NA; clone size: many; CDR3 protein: CASSQSGLGWYEQYF; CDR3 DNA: TGCGCCAGCAGCCAATCTGGACTCGGTTGGTACGAGCAGTACTTC
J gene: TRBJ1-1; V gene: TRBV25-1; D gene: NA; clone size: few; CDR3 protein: CASRETGRNTEAFF; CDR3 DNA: TGTGCCAGCAGGGAAACAGGGAGGAACACTGAAGCTTTCTTT